The next 31 T cell receptor beta chains were all read from a single sample in a study of blood T cells in healthy people across ages. It was with a sample-barcoded 5' primer and a J-beta primer mix that a second PCR of about 6 to 11 cycles was run. One entry per CDR3 protein, called by TCRdb with MiXCR from the 5' RACE reads. The sample includes 650,000 or so distinct CDR3 sequences, 52% of them seen just once. The specimen was blood. These receptors were obtained from a woman of 80 years or more in good health.

The chain links TRBV25-1 to TRBJ1-6; D is ambiguous. Deletions cut 1 base from V and 4 bases from J, with 17 bases between. Germline V gene lookup returns CDR1 MGHDK and CDR2 SYGVNS. The CDR3 sequence is 18 residues long. CDR3 residues: CASSESNFLQTYNSPLHF. DNA for the CDR3: TGTGCCAGCAGTGAATCAAATTTCCTGCAGACATATAATTCACCCCTCCACTTT.

V is TRBV4-3 and J is TRBJ1-1, with 8 bases that match TRBD1. Germline lookup yields CDR1 LGHNA and CDR2 YSLEER. Trimming at V came to 1 base and at J to 3 bases, leaving 4 bases not matched to a gene. This CDR3 is built from 15 residues. The CDR3 is CASSQVQQGDTEAFF. The DNA for the CDR3 is TGCGCCAGCAGCCAAGTACAACAGGGGGACACTGAAGCTTTCTTT.

This clonotype was seen a handful of times. This chain joins TRBV20-1 and TRBJ1-6, with 7 bases identical to TRBD1. This CDR3 has 14 amino acids. Germline V CDR1 and CDR2: DFQATT, SNEGSKA (reference sequence). The trim removed 5 bases at V and 7 bases at J, leaving 8 bases unmatched. CDR3 bases: TGCAGTGCTGGGATACAGGGGCCGAATTCACCCCTCCACTTT. Translated: CSAGIQGPNSPLHF.

This chain links TRBV7-2 with TRBJ1-1; D not certain. CDR1 and CDR2 (germline): SGHTA, FQGNSA. The CDR3 has 14 residues. V lost 3 bases, J lost 1 base, and 9 bases lay in between. The CDR3 region is CASSFYAGNTEAFF. The CDR3 DNA reads TGTGCCAGCAGCTTTTACGCAGGGAACACTGAAGCTTTCTTT.

The genes are TRBV28 and TRBJ2-1; the D gene is possibly TRBD1 (6 bases). The CDR3 totals 15 residues. Germline V CDR1 and CDR2: MDHEN, SYDVKM. V was trimmed by 7 bases and J by 6 bases, leaving 19 bases between them. DNA for the CDR3: TGTGCCAGCACCATAGGAAGGGTCAGGGGCAATGAGCAGTTCTTC. Protein product: CASTIGRVRGNEQFF.

This clonotype turned up a few times. This chain joins TRBV20-1 and TRBJ1-1; D is possibly TRBD1 (6 bases). Germline CDR1 reads DFQATT; CDR2 reads SNEGSKA (reference sequence). The CDR3 totals 14 residues. V lost 6 bases and J 0 bases, leaving 14 bases between the germline ends. CDR3 amino acids: CSAAPGHLNTEAFF. The CDR3 DNA sequence: TGCAGTGCCGCCCCGGGACACCTGAACACTGAAGCTTTCTTT.

The chain couples TRBV20-1 to TRBJ2-3, with a weak D call TRBD1 (5 bases). V was trimmed by 5 bases and J by 6 bases, leaving 12 bases between them. The CDR3 runs to 12 residues. Germline CDR1 is DFQATT and CDR2 is SNEGSKA (reference sequence). The CDR3, as DNA: TGCAGTGCTGGGGCGGCCTGGGATACGCAGTATTTT. It is translated as CSAGAAWDTQYF.

CDR3 loop: CSALRPAGGYNEQFF. The CDR3 DNA reads TGCAGTGCTCTCCGGCCAGCGGGGGGATACAATGAGCAGTTCTTC. The chain uses TRBV20-1 and TRBJ2-1, with 9 positions matching TRBD2. In germline, CDR1 is DFQATT, CDR2 SNEGSKA (reference sequence). V lost 5 bases, J lost 4 bases, and 9 bases stayed unmatched. The CDR3 consists of 15 residues.

This clonotype appeared once. This chain connects TRBV7-2 to TRBJ1-4, with D perhaps matching TRBD1 (5 bases). Trimming cost V 1 base and J 8 bases, with 11 bases left between them. CDR1 and CDR2 (germline): SGHTA, FQGNSA. This CDR3 spans 14 amino acids. The CDR3 DNA is TGTGCCAGCAGCTTAGAAGGGGTTAGAGAAAAACTGTTTTTT. The encoded protein is CASSLEGVREKLFF.

V is TRBV5-6 and J is TRBJ2-7, with 7 bases fitting TRBD1. J gave up 5 bases and V 6 bases, and 8 bases lay outside the gene matches. CDR3 size: 13 residues. CDR1 SGHDT and CDR2 YYEEEE come from the germline V gene. In nucleotides, the CDR3 is TGTGCCAGCACGCGACAGGGTGGGGACGAGCAGTACTTC. Translation gives CASTRQGGDEQYF.

This clonotype has at least ten counts. V usage is TRBV27 and J usage is TRBJ2-7, with no clear D. CDR1 and CDR2 (germline): MNHEY, SMNVEV (reference sequence). CDR3 length equals 14 residues. V dropped 5 bases and J dropped 5 bases, with 16 bases sitting between them. CDR3 sequence: CASSPYTETNEQYF. The CDR3 coding sequence is TGTGCCAGCAGTCCCTACACGGAAACGAACGAGCAGTACTTC.

This chain connects TRBV10-3 to TRBJ1-2; no clear D gene. The V gene lost 0 bases and the J gene lost 4 bases, with 9 bases spanning the gap. Germline V CDR1 and CDR2: ENHRY, SYGVKD. The CDR3 totals 14 residues. The CDR3 reads CAISESGGRYGYTF. CDR3 coding DNA: TGTGCCATCAGTGAGTCGGGCGGCCGCTATGGCTACACCTTC.

This clonotype was observed a handful of times. A read error is possible here, since a much larger clone lies one base away. This chain links TRBV20-1 with TRBJ2-7, with 7 bases aligning to TRBD2. V shed 0 bases, J shed 7 bases, and the junction held 12 bases outside the gene matches. Germline-derived CDR1 and CDR2 are DFQATT and SNEGSKA (reference sequence). The CDR3 spans 15 residues. CDR3 nucleotides: TGCAGTGCTAGAGATCTTAGGGGAGGGCGGAATGAGCAGTACTTC. It codes for CSARDLRGGRNEQYF.

This clonotype was seen ten or more times. V is TRBV6-6 and J is TRBJ2-7; D unresolved. This CDR3 has 13 amino acids. Trimming cost V 2 bases and J 3 bases, with 8 bases left between them. CDR1 and CDR2 from the germline V gene are MNHNY and SVGAGI (reference sequence). The CDR3 DNA reads as TGTGCCAGCAGTTACCAACAAAGCTACGAGCAGTACTTC. Protein sequence: CASSYQQSYEQYF.

This clonotype was counted a single time. The rearrangement links TRBV7-2 to TRBJ1-1; tentatively, D is TRBD1 (5 bases). This CDR3 region has 15 residues. The V gene lost 1 base and the J gene lost 5 bases, with 14 bases spanning the gap. CDR1 is SGHTA, CDR2 FQGNSA, per germline. The CDR3 region has the DNA TGTGCCAGCAGCTTAGATAAACCAGGGCGTACTGAAGCTTTCTTT. This encodes CASSLDKPGRTEAFF.

This chain links TRBV20-1 with TRBJ2-3; D remains unclear. Germline-derived CDR1 and CDR2 are DFQATT and SNEGSKA (reference sequence). V was cut by 0 bases and J by 2 bases, with 9 bases left in between. The CDR3 extends over 14 amino acids. CDR3 in DNA: TGCAGTGCTAGAGAGCCCGGACCCACAGATACGCAGTATTTT. Its translation: CSAREPGPTDTQYF.

As to this clonotype: A much larger clone lies a single base off, so this may be a read error. This chain connects TRBV25-1 to TRBJ2-2; D perhaps matches TRBD1 (6 bases). There are 13 residues in the CDR3. Trimming removed 6 bases at V and 4 bases at J, with 9 bases between. From germline, CDR1 is MGHDK and CDR2 SYGVNS. The CDR3 region has the DNA TGTGCCAGCAGACACAGGGTCACCGGGGAGCTGTTTTTT. The encoded protein is CASRHRVTGELFF.

The gene calls are TRBV7-2 and TRBJ2-7; 8 positions agree with TRBD1. Germline V gene data show CDR1 as SGHTA and CDR2 as FQGNSA. V lost 5 bases to trimming and J lost 6 bases; unmatched junction nucleotides: 9. The CDR3 runs 14 residues. This chain's CDR3 is CASSPGTGLGEQYF. As DNA, the CDR3 is TGTGCCAGCAGCCCCGGGACAGGCTTAGGCGAGCAGTACTTC.

This clonotype has just one count. The chain is built from TRBV12-3 or TRBV12-4 and TRBJ2-3; 12 bases fit TRBD2. Trimming removed 5 bases from V and 7 bases from J; junction bases left unmatched: 7. This CDR3 spans 15 amino acids. The CDR3 bases are TGTGCCAGCAGTAGGACTAGCGGGACTCCGAATACGCAGTATTTT. Its protein is CASSRTSGTPNTQYF.

J is TRBJ2-2 and V is TRBV11-3; tentative D call: TRBD1 (6 bases). Trimming left V 5 bases short and J 1 base short, with 11 bases between. Germline lookup yields CDR1 SGHNT and CDR2 YENEEA. The CDR3 totals 15 residues. CDR3 bases: TGTGCCAGCAGCCCCAAGGACAGGAACACCGGGGAGCTGTTTTTT. It is translated as CASSPKDRNTGELFF.

The V gene is TRBV20-1, the J gene TRBJ1-2, with unresolved D. CDR1 is DFQATT, CDR2 SNEGSKA, per germline (reference sequence). This CDR3 is built from 15 residues. V lost 0 bases and J lost 0, with 11 bases in between. CDR3 region: CSARDKRPTNYGYTF. The DNA for the CDR3 is TGCAGTGCTAGAGACAAGCGCCCCACTAACTATGGCTACACCTTC.

The chain has TRBV7-9 and TRBJ2-5; D might be TRBD2 (6 bases). The V and J ends lost 4 bases and 3 bases respectively, with 15 bases between them. This CDR3 has 15 residues. Germline V CDR1 and CDR2: SEHNR, FQNEAQ (reference sequence). CDR3 protein: CASSWEVGVEETQYF. CDR3 coding DNA: TGTGCCAGCAGCTGGGAGGTGGGGGTTGAAGAGACCCAGTACTTC.

The chain couples TRBV20-1 to TRBJ2-5; the D gene is possibly TRBD1 (5 bases). The V and J ends lost 2 bases and 2 bases respectively, with 9 bases between them. The CDR3 totals 13 residues. The germline V gene has CDR1 DFQATT and CDR2 SNEGSKA (reference sequence). In nucleotides, the CDR3 is TGCAGTGCTAGACCCCCAGGGCAAGAGACCCAGTACTTC. It codes for CSARPPGQETQYF.

Worth noting for this clonotype: Just one base apart from a much larger clone, this may be a read error. The CDR3 bases are TGCGCCAGCAGCTTCGACGCGGGAGGGCCCTACGAGCAGTACTTC. It codes for CASSFDAGGPYEQYF. The chain combines TRBV5-1 with TRBJ2-7; 9 bases align to TRBD2. Per the germline V gene, CDR1 is SGHRS and CDR2 is YFSETQ. The CDR3 has 15 amino acids. The ends lost 2 bases at V and 2 bases at J; junction bases unmatched: 5.

This clonotype was found a few times. The V and J genes are TRBV12-3 or TRBV12-4 and TRBJ1-2; 7 nucleotides line up with TRBD1. The CDR3 runs to 16 residues. With V trimmed by 0 bases and J by 0 bases, 4 bases remained unmatched. CDR3 protein: CASSLAGGTANYGYTF. The CDR3 nucleotides are TGTGCCAGCAGTTTAGCGGGAGGGACAGCTAACTATGGCTACACCTTC.

The chain employs TRBV20-1 and TRBJ2-7; D is unresolved. This CDR3 spans 14 amino acids. Germline V CDR1 and CDR2: DFQATT, SNEGSKA (reference sequence). V lost 6 bases and J lost 3, with 18 bases in between. Here the CDR3 DNA reads TGCAGTGCGGGTTCACCTTCACGAGTCTACGAGCAGTACTTC. It specifies CSAGSPSRVYEQYF.

The sample holds a few counts of this clonotype. J is TRBJ2-2 and V is TRBV12-3 or TRBV12-4; tentative D call: TRBD2 (6 bases). Trimming stripped 6 bases from V and 7 bases from J, with 15 bases between. The CDR3 is made up of 14 amino acids. The CDR3 sequence is CASRKYSGGGELFF. In DNA, the CDR3 is TGTGCCAGCAGGAAATATAGCGGTGGCGGGGAGCTGTTTTTT.

This rearrangement joins TRBV9 to TRBJ2-3; 11 nucleotides agree with TRBD2. V lost 0 bases, J lost 7 bases, and 4 bases stayed unmatched. The CDR3 sequence is 15 residues long. Germline V gene lookup returns CDR1 SGDLS and CDR2 YYNGEE. CDR3 region: CASSVEGLAEYTQYF. The CDR3 DNA reads TGTGCCAGCAGCGTAGAGGGACTAGCGGAGTATACGCAGTATTTT.

This sequence joins TRBV12-3 or TRBV12-4 and TRBJ2-1, with 8 bases matching TRBD2. There are 14 residues in the CDR3. Trimming took 5 bases from V and 7 from J; bases not matched to a gene: 7. The CDR3 sequence is CASSTTGGGNEQFF. The CDR3 coding sequence is TGTGCCAGCAGTACTACCGGGGGGGGAAATGAGCAGTTCTTC.

The rearrangement links TRBV9 to TRBJ1-5; unclear D gene. V lost 3 bases, J lost 5 bases, and 9 bases lay in between. CDR1 is SGDLS, CDR2 YYNGEE, per germline. CDR3 length equals 13 residues. The CDR3 reads CASSGDQYQPQHF. The CDR3, as DNA: TGTGCCAGCAGCGGAGATCAGTATCAGCCCCAGCATTTT.

The chain combines TRBV7-9 with TRBJ2-3; D not certain. The V and J ends lost 5 bases and 2 bases respectively, with 20 bases between them. Germline-derived CDR1 and CDR2 are SEHNR and FQNEAQ (reference sequence). The CDR3 spans 17 residues. CDR3 coding DNA: TGTGCCAGCAGCCTTATGCAGTATGAGAGAAACACAGATACGCAGTATTTT. Its protein is CASSLMQYERNTDTQYF.